The 24 T cell receptor beta chains reported below all come from one sample, sequenced in a study of cytomegalovirus exposure and HLA in healthy donors. It was with 60 Vbeta and 13 Jbeta primers that the PCR ran. Using immunoSEQ multiplex PCR, the repertoire was profiled, and TCRdb retains in-frame clones only, with some absent. The sample has roughly 70,000 clones, around 77% seen once. The specimen sequenced was PBMCs. The receptors were gathered from a man aged 45-60 years in good health and CMV-seronegative.

V gene TRBV19 combines with J gene TRBJ1-2, with 7 nucleotides matching TRBD1. The germline CDR1 and CDR2 sequences are LNHDA and SQIVND (reference sequence). This CDR3 spans 15 amino acids. The trim removed 3 bases at V and 5 bases at J, leaving 9 bases unmatched. The CDR3: CASSMAGTAPYGYTF. In DNA form, the CDR3 reads TGTGCCAGTAGTATGGCCGGGACAGCTCCGTATGGCTACACCTTC.

This chain links TRBV7-8 with TRBJ2-7; D might be TRBD1 (6 bases). Germline V gene lookup returns CDR1 SGHVS and CDR2 FQNEAQ. This CDR3 contains 15 residues. With 2 bases removed from V and 6 bases from J, the gap between germline ends came to 17 bases. The CDR3 loop reads CASSLSGGGRSEQYF. CDR3 bases: TGTGCCAGCAGCTTAAGTGGGGGCGGAAGAAGCGAGCAGTACTTC.

This clone was picked up a small number of times. The V call is TRBV5-8, the J call TRBJ1-2, with a tentative D call TRBD1 (6 bases). The CDR3 has 14 amino acids. Deletions cut 6 bases from V and 4 bases from J, with 16 bases between. Germline CDR1 SGHTS, CDR2 YDEGEE. CDR3 loop: CASTLVTGFYGYTF. CDR3 nucleotides: TGTGCCAGCACCCTTGTTACAGGGTTCTATGGCTACACCTTC. The full variable domain, rest sourced from reference TRBV5-8 and TRBJ1-2, is EAGVTQSPTHLIKTRGQQATLRCSPISGHTSVYWYQQALGLGLQFLLWYDEGEERNRGNFPPRFSGRQFPNYSSELNVNALELEDSALYLCASTLVTGFYGYTFGSGTRLTVV.

CDR3 bases: TGCGCCAGCAGTCGGGCAGGGGACGGCAATCAGCCCCAGCATTTT. Translation gives CASSRAGDGNQPQHF. The J gene is TRBJ1-5, the V gene TRBV5-1; maybe TRBD1 (6 bases). The CDR3 length is 15 residues. The germline V gene encodes CDR1 SGHRS and CDR2 YFSETQ. V was cut by 5 bases and J by 2 bases, with 14 bases left in between.

The J gene is TRBJ1-3, the V gene TRBV5-8; TRBD1 matches at 9 bases. The V gene end was trimmed by 1 base and the J gene end by 7 bases; junction bases not matched to a gene: 6. Germline V gene lookup returns CDR1 SGHTS and CDR2 YDEGEE. The CDR3 length is 15 residues. The CDR3 loop is CASSLNGQGRNTIYF. Written as DNA, the CDR3 is TGTGCCAGCAGCTTGAACGGACAGGGGCGGAACACCATATATTTT.

The rearrangement uses TRBV2 and TRBJ2-3; 9 nucleotides match TRBD1. The CDR3 spans 13 residues. Trimming removed 3 bases from V and 6 bases from J; junction bases left unmatched: 1. CDR1 and CDR2 from the germline V gene are SNHLY and FYNNEI. The CDR3 reads CASSDTGGDTQYF. The CDR3 region has the DNA TGTGCCAGCAGTGATACAGGGGGCGATACGCAGTATTTT.

This clone was seen more than once but under ten times. This chain uses TRBV29-1 with TRBJ2-7; 7 positions agree with TRBD1. Losses at the gene ends were 6 bases for V and 2 bases for J; bases not matched to a gene: 7. CDR3 size: 13 residues. Germline assignment: CDR1 SQVTM and CDR2 ANQGSEA. CDR3 sequence (DNA): TGCAGCGTCCGACAGGGAAATACCTACGAGCAGTACTTC. Its protein product is CSVRQGNTYEQYF.

The chain combines TRBV7-8 with TRBJ1-3; no definite D call. CDR1 SGHVS and CDR2 FQNEAQ come from the germline V gene. V shed 1 base and J shed 0 bases, with 10 bases lying between them. This CDR3 is built from 16 residues. The CDR3 is CASSLGGGYSGNTIYF. Here the CDR3 DNA reads TGTGCCAGCAGCTTAGGCGGCGGTTACTCTGGAAACACCATATATTTT.

The V gene is TRBV30, the J gene TRBJ2-4; TRBD1 aligns across 7 bases. V lost 8 bases to trimming and J lost 9 bases; unmatched junction nucleotides: 22. The CDR3 sequence is 16 residues long. The germline V gene encodes CDR1 GTSNPN and CDR2 SVGIG (reference sequence). Written as DNA, the CDR3 is TGTGCCAGCGATACAACCGGACAGGTCCGGGGAAGCATTCAGTACTTC. Amino acids: CASDTTGQVRGSIQYF.

This clone was seen just once. V and J are TRBV4-2 and TRBJ2-5; 8 nucleotides line up with TRBD2. This CDR3 contains 16 residues. Germline V CDR1 and CDR2: LGHNA, YNFKEQ. V shed 1 base, J shed 3 bases, and the junction held 7 bases outside the gene matches. The CDR3 DNA sequence: TGTGCCAGCAGCCAAGTAACCGGGACTAGTAAAGAGACCCAGTACTTC. It translates to CASSQVTGTSKETQYF.

The chain employs TRBV2 and TRBJ1-4; D unresolved. The CDR3 has 14 residues. Looked up from germline, CDR1 is SNHLY and CDR2 is FYNNEI. V was cut by 3 bases and J by 5 bases, with 10 bases left in between. The CDR3 loop reads CASSDSQINEKLFF. The DNA of the CDR3 is TGTGCCAGCAGTGACTCACAGATCAATGAAAAACTGTTTTTT.

The V and J genes are TRBV27 and TRBJ1-1, with TRBD1 as a possible D gene (6 bases). The CDR3 is made up of 16 amino acids. Trimming took off 3 bases at V and 1 base at J, with 15 bases between the two ends. CDR1 and CDR2 (germline): MNHEY, SMNVEV (reference sequence). The CDR3 protein is CASSFRSTGKNTEAFF. The CDR3 DNA follows: TGTGCCAGCAGTTTCCGATCGACAGGAAAGAACACTGAAGCTTTCTTT.

This clone was counted a few times. The chain links TRBV5-5 to TRBJ1-1; 12 bases line up with TRBD1. The CDR3 sequence is 16 residues long. Germline CDR1 reads SGHKS; CDR2 reads YYEKEE (reference sequence). With 4 bases clipped from V and 4 bases from J, the junction kept 8 bases outside the gene matches. Here the CDR3 DNA reads TGTGCCAGCAGCGGCGGGACAGGGGGCTTCGTCACTGAAGCTTTCTTT. This translates into CASSGGTGGFVTEAFF.

J is TRBJ1-3 and V is TRBV27; D is uncertain. There are 15 residues in the CDR3. Trimming left V 4 bases short and J 0 bases short, with 10 bases between. Germline V gene lookup returns CDR1 MNHEY and CDR2 SMNVEV (reference sequence). DNA for the CDR3: TGTGCCAGCAGTTGGAGCGCAGCCTCTGGAAACACCATATATTTT. This codes for CASSWSAASGNTIYF.

The rearrangement joins TRBV6-1 to TRBJ1-6, with TRBD1 as a possible D gene (6 bases). CDR1 MNHNS and CDR2 SASEGT come from the germline V gene. The CDR3 sequence is 15 residues long. Trimming removed 5 bases at V and 4 bases at J, with 12 bases between. The CDR3 DNA follows: TGTGCCAGCAGTTCACCGGGACAATATAATTCACCCCTCCACTTT. Translation gives CASSSPGQYNSPLHF.

J is TRBJ1-2 and V is TRBV7-9, with 7 bases lining up with TRBD1. J gave up 6 bases and V 4 bases, and 11 bases lay outside the gene matches. The germline V gene has CDR1 SEHNR and CDR2 FQNEAQ (reference sequence). The CDR3 sequence is 15 residues long. DNA of the CDR3: TGTGCCAGCAGCTCGGGACAGCATGGGATCGATGGCTACACCTTC. Its protein is CASSSGQHGIDGYTF.

This clone was observed a handful of times. V gene TRBV5-4 combines with J gene TRBJ2-1, with 8 nucleotides matching TRBD2. This CDR3 has 14 residues. In germline, CDR1 is SGHNT, CDR2 YYREEE (reference sequence). V gave up 5 bases and J gave up 8 bases; unmatched junction bases: 9. The CDR3 nucleotides read TGTGCCAGCAGTTTAGCGGGGTGGGTGGATGAGCAGTTCTTC. This sequence encodes CASSLAGWVDEQFF.

The chain links TRBV11-2 to TRBJ2-2, with a tentative D call TRBD1 (6 bases). The V gene's germline CDR1 is SGHAT and CDR2 FQNNGV. The CDR3 runs to 15 residues. The V end lost 2 bases, the J end lost 6 bases, and 13 bases lay between the germline ends. The DNA of the CDR3 is TGTGCCAGCAGCTTATTTAATGGGGGCTCCGGGGAGCTGTTTTTT. It specifies CASSLFNGGSGELFF.

The gene calls are TRBV4-1 and TRBJ2-3; TRBD2 matches at 11 bases. V lost 4 bases, J lost 2 bases, and 11 bases stayed unmatched. The CDR3 has 18 residues. Germline V gene sequence: CDR1 MGHRA, CDR2 YSYEKL. In DNA, the CDR3 is TGCGCCAGCAGCCGGACTAGCGGGCCCACTAAGTACACAGATACGCAGTATTTT. This translates into CASSRTSGPTKYTDTQYF.

The chain employs TRBV5-1 and TRBJ1-2, with D possibly matching TRBD1 (6 bases). The V end was cut by 3 bases, the J end by 6 bases, with 12 bases between. Germline-derived CDR1 and CDR2 are SGHRS and YFSETQ. The CDR3 loop spans 13 amino acids. CDR3 region: CASSSLNRDGYTF. As DNA, the CDR3 is TGCGCCAGCAGCTCCCTAAACAGGGATGGCTACACCTTC.

The chain carries TRBV5-6 and TRBJ2-5; 11 positions match TRBD1. V shed 4 bases and J 5 bases; nucleotides not matched to a gene: 7. The germline V gene encodes CDR1 SGHDT and CDR2 YYEEEE. This CDR3 contains 15 residues. The CDR3 DNA sequence: TGTGCCAGCAGCGGTGCGGGACAGGGGGAGGAGACCCAGTACTTC. Translated: CASSGAGQGEETQYF.

The chain joins TRBV27 to TRBJ1-5; D is possibly TRBD1 (6 bases). This CDR3 has 12 residues. CDR1 is MNHEY, CDR2 SMNVEV, per germline (reference sequence). Between the trimmed V and J ends, which lost 6 bases and 7 bases, there was a span of 10 bases. DNA for the CDR3: TGTGCCAGCAGGGGGGCAGGGCAGCCCCAGCATTTT. It translates to CASRGAGQPQHF.

The chain recombines TRBV6-5 with TRBJ2-1; 10 bases line up with TRBD2. The J segment lost 7 bases and the V segment lost 7 bases, leaving 7 bases of the junction unmatched. The germline V gene has CDR1 MNHEY and CDR2 SVGAGI. The CDR3 is 14 residues long. The CDR3 DNA reads as TGTGCCAGCACTCGAGCGGGGGGGCCAAATGAGCAGTTCTTC. This sequence encodes CASTRAGGPNEQFF.

The chain recombines TRBV10-1 with TRBJ2-5; no firm D call. There are 15 residues in the CDR3. V lost 0 bases and J lost 1, with 9 bases in between. Germline CDR1 is WNHNN and CDR2 is SYGVQD (reference sequence). DNA of the CDR3: TGCGCCAGCAGTGAGTCGCGGTCTCCCCAAGAGACCCAGTACTTC. As protein: CASSESRSPQETQYF.